One sample yielded the 13 T cell receptor beta chains listed below, sequenced in a study of T cell responses to AZD1222 COVID-19 vaccine. Libraries were prepared by immunoSEQ multiplex PCR; TCRdb keeps only in-frame clonotypes and omits some of them. The sample yields roughly 110,000 clones, 90% seen once. Material: peripheral blood, obtained on day 0 of AZD1222 vaccination. Source of these receptors: an adult in good health.

This clone was counted a single time. This chain links TRBV29-1 with TRBJ2-1; D unclear. Germline CDR1 SQVTM, CDR2 ANQGSEA. This CDR3 is 12 amino acids long. Trimming cost V 7 bases and J 5 bases, with 12 bases left between them. The CDR3 spells CSAEQGHNEQFF. The CDR3 nucleotides read TGCAGCGCCGAACAAGGGCACAATGAGCAGTTCTTC.

This chain joins TRBV11-2 and TRBJ2-1; TRBD2 aligns across 13 bases. Germline V gene sequence: CDR1 SGHAT, CDR2 FQNNGV. Trimming at V came to 4 bases and at J to 0 bases, leaving 3 bases not matched to a gene. The CDR3 has 17 amino acids. The CDR3 here is CASSSWTSGSSYNEQFF. CDR3 nucleotide sequence: TGTGCCAGCAGCTCCTGGACTAGCGGGAGCTCCTACAATGAGCAGTTCTTC. Variable domain in full (rest from reference TRBV11-2 and TRBJ2-1): EAGVAQSPRYKIIEKRQSVAFWCNPISGHATLYWYQQILGQGPKLLIQFQNNGVVDDSQLPKDRFSAERLKGVDSTLKIQPAKLEDSAVYLCASSSWTSGSSYNEQFFGPGTRLTVL.

The sample holds one count of this clone. CDR3 amino acids: CAWANLNTEAFF. CDR3 sequence (DNA): TGTGCCTGGGCCAATTTGAACACTGAAGCTTTCTTT. The chain joins TRBV30 to TRBJ1-1; D is undetermined. The V gene's germline CDR1 is GTSNPN and CDR2 SVGIG (reference sequence). Trimming removed 5 bases at V and 0 bases at J, with 7 bases between. The CDR3 is 12 amino acids.

The chain has TRBV27 and TRBJ1-5, with unresolved D. The CDR3 loop spans 14 amino acids. Per germline, CDR1 MNHEY and CDR2 SMNVEV (reference sequence). The V end lost 3 bases, the J end lost 0 bases, and 6 bases lay between the germline ends. This CDR3 reads CASSFRRSNQPQHF. DNA of the CDR3: TGTGCCAGCAGTTTCAGGCGTAGCAATCAGCCCCAGCATTTT.

As to this clone: At one end the junction does not follow the germline gene, possibly because of a read error. The chain joins TRBV19 to TRBJ2-1; D is undetermined. The CDR3 contains 13 residues. Germline CDR1 is LNHDA and CDR2 is SQIVND (reference sequence). The CDR3 is CASSMNSNNEQFF. The CDR3 DNA is TGTGCCAGTAGTATGAACTCCAACAATGAGCAGTTCTTC.

The chain links TRBV6-6 to TRBJ1-5; 7 positions agree with TRBD1. The germline V gene encodes CDR1 MNHNY and CDR2 SVGAGI (reference sequence). CDR3 length equals 14 residues. V lost 3 bases and J lost 7; bases outside the gene matches: 6. CDR3 sequence: CASSYDRATQPQHF. CDR3 coding DNA: TGTGCCAGCAGTTATGACAGGGCAACACAGCCCCAGCATTTT.

The gene calls are TRBV2 and TRBJ1-1; possibly TRBD1 for D (6 bases). V lost 5 bases and J 5 bases, leaving 12 bases between the germline ends. Germline V lookup: CDR1 SNHLY, CDR2 FYNNEI. The length of the CDR3 is 13 residues. DNA for the CDR3: TGTGCCAGCAGTAGGGGGGCAGGAACTGAAGCTTTCTTT. The encoded protein is CASSRGAGTEAFF.

This sequence joins TRBV7-8 and TRBJ2-5, with D perhaps assigned TRBD1 or TRBD2 (5 bases each). CDR1 is SGHVS, CDR2 FQNEAQ, per germline. The CDR3 extends over 15 amino acids. The germline V and J ends were trimmed by 2 bases and 2 bases, with 12 bases remaining between them. The CDR3 DNA sequence: TGTGCCAGCAGCTTATGGGGGACGACACAAGAGACCCAGTACTTC. Its protein is CASSLWGTTQETQYF.

V and J are TRBV10-3 and TRBJ1-1; 9 nucleotides agree with TRBD1. J was trimmed by 4 bases and V by 0 bases; bases with no gene match: 3. CDR3 length equals 15 residues. Germline V gene sequence: CDR1 ENHRY, CDR2 SYGVKD. The DNA for the CDR3 is TGTGCCATCAGTGAGTCGGGACAGGGTGGCACTGAAGCTTTCTTT. This sequence encodes CAISESGQGGTEAFF.

The V and J genes are TRBV18 and TRBJ1-3; unclear D gene. The V end was cut by 6 bases, the J end by 4 bases, with 13 bases between. This CDR3 has 14 residues. CDR1 is KGHSH, CDR2 LQKENI, per germline. The CDR3 reads CASSPDGVGNTIYF. The CDR3 DNA reads TGTGCCAGCTCCCCGGACGGGGTGGGAAACACCATATATTTT.

The chain links TRBV5-1 to TRBJ1-1; D gene unclear. The V end lost 0 bases, the J end lost 1 base, and 10 bases lay between the germline ends. This CDR3 region has 15 residues. Germline V gene sequence: CDR1 SGHRS, CDR2 YFSETQ. The CDR3 is CASSLALTANTEAFF. The CDR3, as DNA: TGCGCCAGCAGCTTGGCCCTAACAGCGAACACTGAAGCTTTCTTT.

The V call is TRBV5-1, the J call TRBJ1-2; no clear D. This CDR3 comprises 15 residues. CDR1 is SGHRS, CDR2 YFSETQ, per germline. V lost 0 bases and J 2 bases, leaving 11 bases between the germline ends. As DNA, the CDR3 is TGCGCCAGCAGCTTGGAAGGAAACCGAAACTATGGCTACACCTTC. This sequence encodes CASSLEGNRNYGYTF. Combining the CDR3 with reference TRBV5-1 and TRBJ1-2 gives the whole variable domain KAGVTQTPRYLIKTRGQQVTLSCSPISGHRSVSWYQQTPGQGLQFLFEYFSETQRNKGNFPGRFSGRQFSNSRSEMNVSTLELGDSALYLCASSLEGNRNYGYTFGSGTRLTVV.

On this clone itself: This CDR3 is also generated by other DNA sequences in the sample. The CDR3 spells CASSWSEGQETQYF. For the CDR3, the DNA is TGCGCCAGCAGCTGGAGCGAGGGTCAGGAGACCCAGTACTTC. This chain connects TRBV5-1 to TRBJ2-5; maybe TRBD2 (5 bases). Trimming took 3 bases from V and 5 from J, leaving 14 bases between them. Germline values: CDR1 SGHRS, CDR2 YFSETQ. CDR3 length: 14 residues.